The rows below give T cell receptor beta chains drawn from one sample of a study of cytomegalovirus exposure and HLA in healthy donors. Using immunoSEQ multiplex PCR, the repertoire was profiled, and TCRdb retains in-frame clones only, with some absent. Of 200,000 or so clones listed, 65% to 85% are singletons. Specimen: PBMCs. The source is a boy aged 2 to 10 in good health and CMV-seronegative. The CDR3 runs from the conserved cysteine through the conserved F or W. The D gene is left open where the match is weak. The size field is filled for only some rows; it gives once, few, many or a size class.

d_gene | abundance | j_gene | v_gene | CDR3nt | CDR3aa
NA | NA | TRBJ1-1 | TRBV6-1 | TGTGCCAGCAATAGACAGAGGAACACTGAAGCTTTCTTT | CASNRQRNTEAFF
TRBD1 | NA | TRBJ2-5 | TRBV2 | TGTGCCAGTGACAGGGGGCGAGTTTCCTTTGAGACCCAGTACTTC | CASDRGRVSFETQYF
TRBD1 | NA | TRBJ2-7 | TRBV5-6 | TGTGCCAGCAGCCTGGACAGGGGTTCCTACGAGCAGTACTTC | CASSLDRGSYEQYF
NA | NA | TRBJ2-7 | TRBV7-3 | TGTGCCAGCAGCTTCGGGCAGGGGTCGATCTCCTACGAGCAGTACTTC | CASSFGQGSISYEQYF
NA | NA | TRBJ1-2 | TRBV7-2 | TGTGCCAGCAGCATAATTCCGGAGAACTATGGCTACACCTTC | CASSIIPENYGYTF
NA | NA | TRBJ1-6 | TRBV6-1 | TGTGCCAGCAGGGAGGGGTCCCATAATTCACCCCTCCACTTT | CASREGSHNSPLHF
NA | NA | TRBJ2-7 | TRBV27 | TGTGCCAGCAGTTTAATTCAGGGAATTTACGAGCAGTACTTC | CASSLIQGIYEQYF
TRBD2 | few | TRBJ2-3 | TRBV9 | TGTGCCAGCAGCGTCAGCTCGGGACTAGCAACGCAGTATTTT | CASSVSSGLATQYF
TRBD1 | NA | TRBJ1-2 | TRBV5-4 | TGTGCCAGCCGAGACAGGGGGTCGGAGGGCTACACCTTC | CASRDRGSEGYTF
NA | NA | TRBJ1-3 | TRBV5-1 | TGCGCCAGCAGCCCCCTGACAGGCCCTTCTGGAAACACCATATATTTT | CASSPLTGPSGNTIYF
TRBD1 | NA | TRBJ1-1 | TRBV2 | TGTGCCAGCAGAACCAAGACAGGGGCGAACACTGAAGCTTTCTTT | CASRTKTGANTEAFF
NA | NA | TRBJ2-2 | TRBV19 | TGTGCCAGTACTCAGGGGCGGGACACCGGGGAGCTGTTTTTT | CASTQGRDTGELFF
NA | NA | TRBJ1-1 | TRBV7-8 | TGTGCCAGCAGCTCCCCCCCCAGGGGCAATGAAGCTTTCTTT | CASSSPPRGNEAFF
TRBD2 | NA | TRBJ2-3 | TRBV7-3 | TGTGCCAGCAGCCCTCTGGTCGGGGGGGACACAGATACGCAGTATTTT | CASSPLVGGDTDTQYF
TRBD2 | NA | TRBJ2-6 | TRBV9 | TGTGCCAGCAGCCATTCGGGGGGGACCTCTGGGGCCAACGTCCTGACTTTC | CASSHSGGTSGANVLTF
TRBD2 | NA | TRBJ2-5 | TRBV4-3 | TGCGCCAGCAGCCAGGGTAGCGGGGGGCCCTTATCCGCCCAGTACTTC | CASSQGSGGPLSAQYF
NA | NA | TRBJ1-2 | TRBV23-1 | TGCGCCCATCTCAGGCGGGGTGGCTATGGCTACACCTTC | CAHLRRGGYGYTF
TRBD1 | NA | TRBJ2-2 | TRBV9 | TGTGCCAGCAGCGCCCAAACAGGGGGCGCAGGGAACACCGGGGAGCTGTTTTTT | CASSAQTGGAGNTGELFF
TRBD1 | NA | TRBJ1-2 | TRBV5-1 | TGCGCCAGCAGCTCTGCGGGACAGGGGATCTATGGCTACACCTTC | CASSSAGQGIYGYTF
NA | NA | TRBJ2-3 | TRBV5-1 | TGCGCCAGCAGCTTGGACCCCGGCGGGACCGGGGGTACGCAGTATTTT | CASSLDPGGTGGTQYF
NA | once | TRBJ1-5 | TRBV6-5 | TGTGCCAGCAGCCCCAGACCGGCGGGAAATCAGCCCCAGCATTTT | CASSPRPAGNQPQHF
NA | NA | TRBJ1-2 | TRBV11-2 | TGTGCCAGCAGCTTAACCGAGTACTATGGCTACACCTTC | CASSLTEYYGYTF
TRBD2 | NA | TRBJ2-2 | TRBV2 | TGTGCCAGCAGTGACGGTAGCGGGGGGGACCCCGGGGAGCTGTTTTTT | CASSDGSGGDPGELFF
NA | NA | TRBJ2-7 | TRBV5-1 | TGCGCCAGCAGCTTGGTTTCGGGCGAGCAGTACTTC | CASSLVSGEQYF
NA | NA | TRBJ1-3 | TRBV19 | TGTGCCGTGAGGACAGGAAACACCATATATTTT | CAVRTGNTIYF
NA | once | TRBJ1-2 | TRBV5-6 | TGTGCCAGCAGCTTGGCATATCGGGATGGCTACACCTTC | CASSLAYRDGYTF
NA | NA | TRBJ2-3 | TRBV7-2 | TGTGCCAGCAGCGCAGGGTGGACAGATACGCAGTATTTT | CASSAGWTDTQYF
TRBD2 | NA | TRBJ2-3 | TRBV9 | TGTGCCAGCAACCCCTCGGGGGGGGCAGATACGCAGTATTTT | CASNPSGGADTQYF
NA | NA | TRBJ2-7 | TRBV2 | TGTGCCAGCAGCGGAGGGACTTCCCGACCGTACGAGCAGTACTTC | CASSGGTSRPYEQYF
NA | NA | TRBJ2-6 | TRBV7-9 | TGTGCCAGCAGCTCGGACACTGGGGCCAACGTCCTGACTTTC | CASSSDTGANVLTF
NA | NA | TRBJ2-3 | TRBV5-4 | TGTGCCAGCAGCTTGGGGACTACTAGCACAGATACGCAGTATTTT | CASSLGTTSTDTQYF
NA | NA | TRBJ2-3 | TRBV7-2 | TGTGCCAGCGTAAACGGGCTAGCGTTCACAGATACGCAGTATTTT | CASVNGLAFTDTQYF
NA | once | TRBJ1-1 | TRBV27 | TGTGCCAGCAGTTTATCCACAGACATAAACACTGAGGCTTTCTTT | CASSLSTDINTEAFF
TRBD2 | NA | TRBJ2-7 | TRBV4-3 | TGCGCCAGCAGCCCTACCTACGGGGGGGTAACCGGCGAGCAGTACTTC | CASSPTYGGVTGEQYF
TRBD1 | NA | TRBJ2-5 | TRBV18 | TGTGCCAGCTCACCACAGGGGGCGGAGGAGACCCAGTACTTC | CASSPQGAEETQYF
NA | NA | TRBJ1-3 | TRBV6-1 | TGTGCCAGCAGTGAAGGGTGGAGTAGCTCTGGAAACACCATATATTTT | CASSEGWSSSGNTIYF
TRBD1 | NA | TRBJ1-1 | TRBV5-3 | TGTGCCAGTGGGACAGGGACCCCAAGAAGATCTGAAGCTTTCTTT | CASGTGTPRRSEAFF
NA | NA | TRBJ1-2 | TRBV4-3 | TGCGCCAGCAGCCAAGTTGACAGAGGTAACTATGGCTACACCTTC | CASSQVDRGNYGYTF
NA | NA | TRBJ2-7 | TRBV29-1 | TGCAGCGCCGTCCGGACAGCCCCCAGGTTAAACTACGAGCAGTACTTC | CSAVRTAPRLNYEQYF
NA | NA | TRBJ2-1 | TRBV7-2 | TGTGCCAGCAGCTTAAGAAGGGGATACAATGAGCAGTTCTTC | CASSLRRGYNEQFF
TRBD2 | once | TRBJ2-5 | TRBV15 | TGTGCCACCAGCAGAGTCCTAGCGGGGGCAGAAGAGACCCAGTACTTC | CATSRVLAGAEETQYF
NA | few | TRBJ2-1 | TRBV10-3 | TGTGCCATCAGTGAGTCGGACAGTGAGCAGTTCTTC | CAISESDSEQFF